The clone carrying this T cell receptor beta chain has a handful of counts. Per the study methods: Reference gene primers were amplified, and this amplification served to estimate nucleated cell counts. The protocol was immunoSEQ multiplex PCR, while the TCRdb copy is restricted to in-frame clones and leaves out a portion. V and J calls and clone size are as listed in that table; D and trimming were resolved from the DNA. This sample has about 59,000 clones, with approximately 80% found just once. This specimen comes from a study of blood T cell repertoires in COVID-19. Study information: Some COVID-19 samples were acute and others convalescent; all came from the United States, Italy and Spain. Sources were T cells, B-cell-depleted T cells, or PBMCs; the material itself was cDNA or gDNA.

The CDR3 sequence is 13 residues long. After removal of 4 bases from V and 5 bases from J, the junction contained 1 base not matched to a gene. CDR1 and CDR2 from the germline V gene are SQVTM and ANQGSEA. The sequence derives from an elderly man with acute or convalescent COVID-19. The sample was peripheral blood. This chain joins TRBV29-1 and TRBJ2-2, with 10 bases identical to TRBD1. The CDR3 sequence is CSVVDRGTGELFF. CDR3 nucleotides: TGCAGCGTTGTGGACAGGGGGACCGGGGAGCTGTTTTTT.